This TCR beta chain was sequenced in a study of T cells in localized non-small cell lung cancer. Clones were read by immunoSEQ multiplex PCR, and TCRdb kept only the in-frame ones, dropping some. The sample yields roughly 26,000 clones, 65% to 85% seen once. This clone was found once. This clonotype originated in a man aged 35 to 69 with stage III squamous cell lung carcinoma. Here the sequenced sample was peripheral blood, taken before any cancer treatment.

The CDR3 loop reads CASSERSTAGANVLTF. The CDR3 nucleotides are TGTGCCAGCAGTGAGCGGAGTACGGCTGGGGCCAACGTCCTGACTTTC. V usage is TRBV6-1 and J usage is TRBJ2-6; D is ambiguous. The CDR3 has 16 residues. The germline gives CDR1 MNHNS, CDR2 SASEGT. V was cut by 3 bases and J by 2 bases, with 11 bases left in between.